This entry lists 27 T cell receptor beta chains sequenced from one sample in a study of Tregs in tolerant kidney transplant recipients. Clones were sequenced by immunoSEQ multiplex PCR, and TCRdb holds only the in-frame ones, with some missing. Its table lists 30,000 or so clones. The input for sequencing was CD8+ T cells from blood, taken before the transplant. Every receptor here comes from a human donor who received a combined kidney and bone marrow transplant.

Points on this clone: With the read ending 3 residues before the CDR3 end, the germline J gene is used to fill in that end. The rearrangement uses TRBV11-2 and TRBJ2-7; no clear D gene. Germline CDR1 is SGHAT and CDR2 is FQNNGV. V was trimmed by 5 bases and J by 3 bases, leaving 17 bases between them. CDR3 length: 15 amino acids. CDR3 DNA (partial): TGTGCCAGCAGCGAATACTCCCAACCCGACTACGAG. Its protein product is CASSEYSQPDYE. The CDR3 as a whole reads CASSEYSQPDYEQYF.

CDR3 sequence reads: CASSPGTTFHEQYF. CDR3 bases read: TGTGCCAGCAGCCCCGGGACTACCTTCCACGAG. The chain couples TRBV7-9 to TRBJ2-7, with 7 bases identical to TRBD2. The CDR3 goes on 3 residues after the read ends, and that part is filled in from the germline J gene. This CDR3 has 14 amino acids. Germline loops: CDR1 SEHNR, CDR2 FQNEAQ (reference sequence). Unmatched junction bases numbered 9, after V lost 5 bases and J lost 5 bases.

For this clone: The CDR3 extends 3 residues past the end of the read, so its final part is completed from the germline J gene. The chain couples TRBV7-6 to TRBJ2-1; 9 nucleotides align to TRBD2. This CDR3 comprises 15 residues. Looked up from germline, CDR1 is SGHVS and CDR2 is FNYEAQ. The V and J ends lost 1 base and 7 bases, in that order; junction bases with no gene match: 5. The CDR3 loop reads CASSLVAGGWNEQFF. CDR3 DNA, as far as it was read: TGTGCCAGCAGCTTAGTTGCGGGAGGGTGGAATGAG.

CDR3 DNA, as far as it was read: TGTGCCAGCAGCCTAAGCGGGAGCGAGGGAGATACG. Protein: CASSLSGSEGDT. The entire CDR3 protein reads CASSLSGSEGDTQYF. This rearrangement joins TRBV7-2 to TRBJ2-3, with 8 bases lining up with TRBD2. The read terminates 3 residues before the CDR3 end, so the remaining end is supplied by the germline J gene. V dropped 5 bases and J dropped 5; count of bases not matched to a gene: 9. The germline gives CDR1 SGHTA, CDR2 FQGNSA. The CDR3 extends over 15 amino acids.

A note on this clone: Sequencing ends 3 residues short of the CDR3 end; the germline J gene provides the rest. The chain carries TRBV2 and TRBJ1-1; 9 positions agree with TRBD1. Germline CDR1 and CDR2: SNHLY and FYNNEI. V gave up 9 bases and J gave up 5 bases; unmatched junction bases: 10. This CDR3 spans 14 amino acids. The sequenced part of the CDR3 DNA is TGTGCCAGAGAGCTACAGGGGGCGAGTACTGAA. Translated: CARELQGASTE. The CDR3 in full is CARELQGASTEAFF.

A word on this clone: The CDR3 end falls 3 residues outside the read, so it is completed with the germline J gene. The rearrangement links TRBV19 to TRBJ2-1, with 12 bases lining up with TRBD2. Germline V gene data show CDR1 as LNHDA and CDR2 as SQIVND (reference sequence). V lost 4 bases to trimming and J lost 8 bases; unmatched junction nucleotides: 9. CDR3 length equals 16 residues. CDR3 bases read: TGTGCCAGTAGTACCCTAAGACTAGCGGGAGTGTATGAG. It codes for CASSTLRLAGVYE. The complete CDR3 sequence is CASSTLRLAGVYEQFF.

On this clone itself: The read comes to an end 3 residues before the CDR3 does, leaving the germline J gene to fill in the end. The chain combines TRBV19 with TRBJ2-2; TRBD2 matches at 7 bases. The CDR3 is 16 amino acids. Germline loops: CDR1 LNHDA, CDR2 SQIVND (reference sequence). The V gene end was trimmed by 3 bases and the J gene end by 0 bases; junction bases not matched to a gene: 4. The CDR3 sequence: CASSIRLAANTGELFF. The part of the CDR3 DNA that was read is TGTGCCAGTAGTATCCGGCTAGCGGCGAACACCGGGGAG.

CDR3 DNA (partial): TGTGCCAGCAGCTTATGGGCAGGGGGCCCCTACGAG. This codes for CASSLWAGGPYE. The complete CDR3 sequence is CASSLWAGGPYEQYF. The J gene is TRBJ2-7, the V gene TRBV11-2, with 8 bases that match TRBD1. The missing CDR3 end, 3 residues past where the read stops, is filled in from the germline J gene. The CDR3 has 15 amino acids. CDR1 SGHAT and CDR2 FQNNGV come from the germline V gene. With 2 bases clipped from V and 2 bases from J, the junction kept 5 bases outside the gene matches.

CDR3 bases read: TGTGCCAGTAGGACTTTAGATGAA. Translating it yields CASRTLDE. The entire CDR3 is CASRTLDEAFF. The chain combines TRBV19 with TRBJ1-1; D not certain. With the read ending 3 residues before the CDR3 end, the germline J gene is used to fill in that end. Trimming removed 6 bases from V and 7 bases from J, with 9 bases in between. Germline-derived CDR1 and CDR2 are LNHDA and SQIVND (reference sequence). The CDR3 runs to 11 residues.

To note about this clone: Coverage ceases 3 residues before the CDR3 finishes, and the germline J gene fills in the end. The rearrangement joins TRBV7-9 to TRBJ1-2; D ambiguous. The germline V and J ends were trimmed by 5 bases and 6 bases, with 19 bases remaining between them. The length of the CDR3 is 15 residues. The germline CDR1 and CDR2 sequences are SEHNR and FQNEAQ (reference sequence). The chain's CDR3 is CASSTLPVLRDGYTF. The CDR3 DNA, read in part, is TGTGCCAGCAGCACCCTTCCGGTGCTCCGGGATGGC.

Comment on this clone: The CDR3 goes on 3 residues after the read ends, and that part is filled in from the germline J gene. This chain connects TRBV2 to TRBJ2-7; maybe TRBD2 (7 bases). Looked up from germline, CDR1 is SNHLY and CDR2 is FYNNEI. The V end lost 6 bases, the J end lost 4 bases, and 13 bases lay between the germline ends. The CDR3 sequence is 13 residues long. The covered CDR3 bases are TGTGCCAGCAGCGTCGGGGGGACATACGAG. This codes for CASSVGGTYE. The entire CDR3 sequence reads CASSVGGTYEQYF.

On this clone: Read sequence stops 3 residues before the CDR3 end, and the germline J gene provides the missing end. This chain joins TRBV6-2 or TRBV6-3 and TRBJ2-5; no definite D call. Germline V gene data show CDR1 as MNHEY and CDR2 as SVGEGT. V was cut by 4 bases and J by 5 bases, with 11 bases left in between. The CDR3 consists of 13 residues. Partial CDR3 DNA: TGTGCCAGCAGTTCGGGTCGGCGGGAGACC. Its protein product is CASSSGRRET. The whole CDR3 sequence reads CASSSGRRETQYF.

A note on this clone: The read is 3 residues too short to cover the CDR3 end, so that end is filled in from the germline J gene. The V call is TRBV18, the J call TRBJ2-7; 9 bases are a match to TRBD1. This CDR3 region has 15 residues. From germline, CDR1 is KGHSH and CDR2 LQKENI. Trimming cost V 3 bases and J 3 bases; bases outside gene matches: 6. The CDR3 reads CASSPTGGEVYEQYF. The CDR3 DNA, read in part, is TGTGCCAGCTCACCGACAGGGGGAGAGGTCTACGAG.

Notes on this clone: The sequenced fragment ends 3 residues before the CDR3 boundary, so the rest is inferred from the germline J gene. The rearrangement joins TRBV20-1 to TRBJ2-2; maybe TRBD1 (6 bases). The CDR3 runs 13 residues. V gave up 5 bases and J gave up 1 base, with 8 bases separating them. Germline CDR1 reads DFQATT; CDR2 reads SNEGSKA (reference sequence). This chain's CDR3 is CSAPRGNTGELFF. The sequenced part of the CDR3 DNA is TGCAGTGCTCCCAGGGGGAACACCGGGGAG.

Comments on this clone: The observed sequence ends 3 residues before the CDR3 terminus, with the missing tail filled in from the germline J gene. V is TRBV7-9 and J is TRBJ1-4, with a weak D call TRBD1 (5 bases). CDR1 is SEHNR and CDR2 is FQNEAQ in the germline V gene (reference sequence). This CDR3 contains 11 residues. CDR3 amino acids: CASSFQGRLFF. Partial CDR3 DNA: TGTGCCAGCAGCTTTCAGGGAAGA. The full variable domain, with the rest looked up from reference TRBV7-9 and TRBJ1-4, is DTGVSQNPRHKITKRGQNVTFRCDPISEHNRLYWYRQTLGQGPEFLTYFQNEAQLEKSRLLSDRFSAERPKGSFSTLEIQRTEQGDSAMYLCASSFQGRLFFGSGTQLSVL.

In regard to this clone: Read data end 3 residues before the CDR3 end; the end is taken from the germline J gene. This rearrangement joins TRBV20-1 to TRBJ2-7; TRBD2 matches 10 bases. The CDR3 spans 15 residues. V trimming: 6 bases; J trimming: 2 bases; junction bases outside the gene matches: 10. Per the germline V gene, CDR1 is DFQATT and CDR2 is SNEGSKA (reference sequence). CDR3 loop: CSAFALAGVAYEQYF. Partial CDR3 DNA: TGCAGTGCCTTTGCTCTAGCGGGAGTTGCCTACGAG.

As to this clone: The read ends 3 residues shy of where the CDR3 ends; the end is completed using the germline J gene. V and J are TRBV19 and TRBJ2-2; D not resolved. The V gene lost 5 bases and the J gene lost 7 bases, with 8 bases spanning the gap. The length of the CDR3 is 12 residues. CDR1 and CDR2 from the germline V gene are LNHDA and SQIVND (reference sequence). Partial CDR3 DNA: TGTGCCAGTAGTCTTCAGCGCGGGGAG. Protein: CASSLQRGE. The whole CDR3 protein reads CASSLQRGELFF.

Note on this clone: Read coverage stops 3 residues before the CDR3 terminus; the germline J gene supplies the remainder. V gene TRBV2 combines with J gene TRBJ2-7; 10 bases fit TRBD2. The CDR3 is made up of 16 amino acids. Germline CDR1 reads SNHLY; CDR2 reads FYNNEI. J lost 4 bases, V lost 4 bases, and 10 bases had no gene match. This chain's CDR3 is CASSALLAGSLYEQYF. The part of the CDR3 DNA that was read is TGTGCCAGCAGTGCTTTACTAGCGGGAAGTCTTTACGAG.

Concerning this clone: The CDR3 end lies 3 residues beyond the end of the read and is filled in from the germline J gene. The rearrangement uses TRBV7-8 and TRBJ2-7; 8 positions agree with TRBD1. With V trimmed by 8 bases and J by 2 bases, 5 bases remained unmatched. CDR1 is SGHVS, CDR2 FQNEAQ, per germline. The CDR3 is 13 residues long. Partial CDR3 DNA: TGTGCCAGCTCCGGGACAGGTACCTACGAG. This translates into CASSGTGTYE. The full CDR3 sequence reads CASSGTGTYEQYF.

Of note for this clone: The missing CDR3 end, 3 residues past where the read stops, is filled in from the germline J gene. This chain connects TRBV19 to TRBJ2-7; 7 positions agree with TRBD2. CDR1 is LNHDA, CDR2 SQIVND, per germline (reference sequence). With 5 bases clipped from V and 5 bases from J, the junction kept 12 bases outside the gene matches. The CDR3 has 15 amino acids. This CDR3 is CASSVFWTRSHEQYF. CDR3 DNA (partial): TGTGCCAGTAGTGTATTTTGGACTAGATCCCACGAG.

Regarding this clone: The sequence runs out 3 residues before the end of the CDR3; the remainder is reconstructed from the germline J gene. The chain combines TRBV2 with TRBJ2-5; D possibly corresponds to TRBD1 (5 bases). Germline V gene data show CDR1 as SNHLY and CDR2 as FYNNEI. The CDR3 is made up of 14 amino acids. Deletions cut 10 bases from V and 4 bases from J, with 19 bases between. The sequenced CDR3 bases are TGTGCCACCCCAAGGGAAACAGGTTTAGAGACC. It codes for CATPRETGLET. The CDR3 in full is CATPRETGLETQYF.

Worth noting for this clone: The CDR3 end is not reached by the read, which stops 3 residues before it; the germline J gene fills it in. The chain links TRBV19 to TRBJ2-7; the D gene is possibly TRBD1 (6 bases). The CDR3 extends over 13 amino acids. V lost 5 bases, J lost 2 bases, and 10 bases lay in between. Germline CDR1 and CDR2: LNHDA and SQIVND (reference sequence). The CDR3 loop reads CASSAGATYEQYF. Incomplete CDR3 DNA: TGTGCCAGTAGTGCAGGGGCGACCTACGAG. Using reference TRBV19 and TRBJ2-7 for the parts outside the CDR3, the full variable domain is DGGITQSPKYLFRKEGQNVTLSCEQNLNHDAMYWYRQDPGQGLRLIYYSQIVNDFQKGDIAEGYSVSREKKESFPLTVTSAQKNPTAFYLCASSAGATYEQYFGPGTRLTVT.

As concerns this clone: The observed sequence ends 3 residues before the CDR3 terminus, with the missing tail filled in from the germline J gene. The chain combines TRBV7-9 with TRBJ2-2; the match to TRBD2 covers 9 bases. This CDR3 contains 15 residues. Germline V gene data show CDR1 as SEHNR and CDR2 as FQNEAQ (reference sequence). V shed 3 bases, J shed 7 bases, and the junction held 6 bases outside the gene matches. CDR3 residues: CASSFPPAGGGELFF. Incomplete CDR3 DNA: TGTGCCAGCAGCTTCCCCCCAGCGGGGGGCGGGGAG.

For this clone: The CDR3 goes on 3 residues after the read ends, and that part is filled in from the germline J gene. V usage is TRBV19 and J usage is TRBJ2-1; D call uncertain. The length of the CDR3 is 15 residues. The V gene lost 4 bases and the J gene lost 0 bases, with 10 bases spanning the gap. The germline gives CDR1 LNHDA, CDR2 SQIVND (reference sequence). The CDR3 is CASSTTESSYNEQFF. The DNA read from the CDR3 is TGTGCCAGTAGTACAACTGAGAGCTCCTACAATGAG. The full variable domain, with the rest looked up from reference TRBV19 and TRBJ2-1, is DGGITQSPKYLFRKEGQNVTLSCEQNLNHDAMYWYRQDPGQGLRLIYYSQIVNDFQKGDIAEGYSVSREKKESFPLTVTSAQKNPTAFYLCASSTTESSYNEQFFGPGTRLTVL.

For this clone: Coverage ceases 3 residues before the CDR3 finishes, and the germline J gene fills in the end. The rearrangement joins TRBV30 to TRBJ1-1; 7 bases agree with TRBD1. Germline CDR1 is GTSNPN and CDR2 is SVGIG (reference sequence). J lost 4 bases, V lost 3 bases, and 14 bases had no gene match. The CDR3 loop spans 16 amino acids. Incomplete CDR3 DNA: TGTGCCTGGAGGGCGCTGGGGGGACAGCGTGCCACTGAA. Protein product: CAWRALGGQRATE. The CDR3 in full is CAWRALGGQRATEAFF.

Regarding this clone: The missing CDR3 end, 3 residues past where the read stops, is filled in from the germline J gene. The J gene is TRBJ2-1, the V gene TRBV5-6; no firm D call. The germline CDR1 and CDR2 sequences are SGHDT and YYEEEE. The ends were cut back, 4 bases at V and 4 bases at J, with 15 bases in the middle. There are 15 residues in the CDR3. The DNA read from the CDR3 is TGTGCCAGCAGCCACCTCCGGGTCGAGTACAATGAG. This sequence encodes CASSHLRVEYNE. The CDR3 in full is CASSHLRVEYNEQFF.

The DNA read from the CDR3 is TGTGCCAGCAGCCCCGCGGGACAGCCCTACGAG. It is translated as CASSPAGQPYE. The whole CDR3 is CASSPAGQPYEQYF. The genes are TRBV13 and TRBJ2-7, with a weak D call TRBD1 (7 bases). The read is 3 residues too short to cover the CDR3 end, so that end is filled in from the germline J gene. The CDR3 length is 14 residues. From germline, CDR1 is PRHDT and CDR2 FYEKMQ (reference sequence). Trimming took off 5 bases at V and 2 bases at J, with 13 bases between the two ends.